The sequence of this T cell receptor (beta chain) was determined in a study of chemoradiotherapy in HPV16-positive cancers. This clone was detected only once. Its specificity is not known. TCRdb's table, derived via immunoSEQ multiplex PCR, lists solely in-frame clones and lacks some. The table records about 2,000 clones, about nine tenths of them present only once. Samples were taken several times over chemoradiotherapy. The length of the CDR3 is 13 residues. Germline values: CDR1 MNHNS, CDR2 SASEGT. V was cut by 7 bases and J by 1 base, with 10 bases left in between. Study-level findings and limits: The functional HPV-specific definition rests on just a couple of HPV16-positive patients. Candidate HPV-specific clones and E7-related TCR motifs grew in tumor during treatment.

The chain joins TRBV6-1 to TRBJ2-5; D may be TRBD2 (5 bases). Source: tumor tissue, taken from a patient who underwent chemoradiotherapy. The receptor was derived from a human donor with HPV-associated anogenital cancer. CDR3 sequence (DNA): TGTGCCAGCACTCGAGGGCCCCAAGAGACCCAGTACTTC. Its translation: CASTRGPQETQYF.